These T cell receptor beta chains were read from a single sample in a study of T cells in Graves' hyperthyroidism and ophthalmopathy. TCRdb recomputed calls from the multiplex PCR reads with MiXCR, one row per CDR3 protein. The sample has under 400,000 distinct CDR3 sequences; 18% are singletons. Sequencing was performed on blood. The receptors stem from a woman aged 45 to 65 with Graves' hyperthyroidism. CDR3s include the opening cysteine and the closing phenylalanine or tryptophan. Fields, in order: CDR3 length, J gene, D gene, V gene, clone size, CDR3 protein, CDR3 DNA. A D gene is named only where the DNA matches it firmly. Size tells how often a clone was seen (once, few, many) or the class of an expanded clone, and some rows leave it out.

length: 14
J: TRBJ2-3
D: NA
V: TRBV7-2
size: few
CDR3: CASSLERGVGTQYF
DNA: TGTGCCAGCAGCTTAGAACGAGGAGTAGGTACGCAGTATTTT

length: 17
J: TRBJ2-1
D: TRBD1
V: TRBV24-1
size: NA
CDR3: CATSEGSGTGPYNEQFF
DNA: TGTGCCACCAGTGAAGGCTCCGGGACAGGGCCGTACAATGAGCAGTTCTTC

length: 15
J: TRBJ2-3
D: NA
V: TRBV27
size: NA
CDR3: CASSPDFTSTDTQYF
DNA: TGTGCCAGCAGTCCGGACTTTACTAGCACAGATACGCAGTATTTT

length: 14
J: TRBJ1-2
D: NA
V: TRBV7-8
size: NA
CDR3: CASSLGRSIYGYTF
DNA: TGTGCCAGCAGTCTGGGACGGTCGATCTATGGCTACACCTTC

length: 13
J: TRBJ2-1
D: NA
V: TRBV18
size: NA
CDR3: CASSPPQANEQFF
DNA: TGTGCCAGCTCACCACCACAAGCTAATGAGCAGTTCTTC

length: 15
J: TRBJ2-4
D: NA
V: TRBV9
size: many
CDR3: CASSAIAERGNIQYF
DNA: TGTGCCAGCAGCGCCATAGCGGAGAGAGGGAACATTCAGTACTTC

length: 13
J: TRBJ2-5
D: NA
V: TRBV6-5
size: many
CDR3: CASSYMGDETQYF
DNA: TGTGCCAGCAGTTACATGGGGGATGAGACCCAGTACTTC

length: 17
J: TRBJ2-1
D: TRBD2
V: TRBV2
size: NA
CDR3: CASSDLGLAENYNEQFF
DNA: TGTGCCAGCAGTGACCTCGGGCTAGCGGAGAACTACAATGAGCAGTTCTTC

length: 15
J: TRBJ2-5
D: NA
V: TRBV3-1
size: NA
CDR3: CASSLDGSAGETQYF
DNA: TGTGCCAGCAGCCTCGACGGCTCGGCCGGAGAGACCCAGTACTTC

length: 14
J: TRBJ2-5
D: TRBD2
V: TRBV12-3/TRBV12-4
size: few
CDR3: CASSPAGGRETQYF
DNA: TGTGCCAGCAGCCCAGCGGGAGGCAGGGAGACCCAGTACTTC

length: 15
J: TRBJ2-1
D: TRBD2
V: TRBV27
size: many
CDR3: CASSRGLAGGDEQFF
DNA: TGTGCCAGCAGTAGGGGACTAGCGGGAGGAGATGAGCAGTTCTTC

length: 17
J: TRBJ1-5
D: NA
V: TRBV30
size: many
CDR3: CAWSVMDLSVGNQPQHF
DNA: TGTGCCTGGAGTGTAATGGACTTGTCTGTTGGCAATCAGCCCCAGCATTTT

length: 15
J: TRBJ2-7
D: NA
V: TRBV11-2
size: many
CDR3: CASIGAGTSSYEQYF
DNA: TGTGCCAGCATTGGGGCGGGAACGAGCTCCTACGAGCAGTACTTC

length: 16
J: TRBJ1-5
D: NA
V: TRBV28
size: few
CDR3: CASSFQGSGLSQPQHF
DNA: TGTGCCAGCAGTTTCCAGGGATCAGGGTTGTCTCAGCCCCAGCATTTT

length: 14
J: TRBJ2-2
D: NA
V: TRBV3-1
size: NA
CDR3: CASSPIDHTGELFF
DNA: TGTGCCAGCAGCCCGATCGACCACACCGGGGAGCTGTTTTTT

length: 12
J: TRBJ2-3
D: TRBD2
V: TRBV7-9
size: few
CDR3: CASSASRGAQYF
DNA: TGTGCCAGCAGCGCCTCCCGGGGGGCGCAGTATTTT

length: 13
J: TRBJ1-3
D: NA
V: TRBV6-1
size: NA
CDR3: CASRYSSGNTIYF
DNA: TGTGCCAGCAGGTACAGCTCTGGAAACACCATATATTTT

length: 16
J: TRBJ1-2
D: NA
V: TRBV12-5
size: few
CDR3: CASGLPTWGINYGYTF
DNA: TGTGCTAGTGGTTTGCCCACCTGGGGGATTAACTATGGCTACACCTTC

length: 13
J: TRBJ2-5
D: TRBD2
V: TRBV30
size: NA
CDR3: CAWHPGPGGTQYF
DNA: TGTGCCTGGCATCCCGGGCCGGGGGGGACCCAGTACTTC

length: 14
J: TRBJ1-2
D: NA
V: TRBV20-1
size: NA
CDR3: CSVPSKEGGDGYTF
DNA: TGCAGTGTCCCATCAAAGGAAGGAGGTGATGGCTACACCTTC

length: 14
J: TRBJ2-7
D: NA
V: TRBV6-1
size: many
CDR3: CASRADYPSYEQYF
DNA: TGTGCCAGCAGGGCAGACTACCCCTCCTACGAGCAGTACTTC

length: 14
J: TRBJ2-2
D: NA
V: TRBV27
size: NA
CDR3: CASSFLWETGELFF
DNA: TGTGCCAGCAGTTTTCTCTGGGAGACCGGGGAGCTGTTTTTT

length: 13
J: TRBJ2-2
D: NA
V: TRBV10-1
size: many
CDR3: CASGTRGTGELFF
DNA: TGCGCCAGCGGCACCCGAGGGACCGGGGAGCTGTTTTTT

length: 11
J: TRBJ2-7
D: NA
V: TRBV20-1
size: many
CDR3: CSATSTYEQYF
DNA: TGCAGTGCTACTAGTACCTACGAGCAGTACTTC

length: 13
J: TRBJ1-4
D: NA
V: TRBV15
size: few
CDR3: CATGEATNEKLFF
DNA: TGTGCCACCGGGGAGGCAACTAATGAAAAACTGTTTTTT

length: 14
J: TRBJ2-1
D: NA
V: TRBV7-2
size: many
CDR3: CASSLRTVSNEQFF
DNA: TGTGCCAGCAGCTTAAGGACAGTCTCTAATGAGCAGTTCTTC

length: 14
J: TRBJ2-1
D: NA
V: TRBV12-3/TRBV12-4
size: few
CDR3: CASSLFGSYNEQFF
DNA: TGTGCCAGCAGTTTATTTGGCTCCTACAATGAGCAGTTCTTC

length: 15
J: TRBJ2-3
D: TRBD2
V: TRBV12-3/TRBV12-4
size: few
CDR3: CASMQAGGPVDTQYF
DNA: TGTGCCAGCATGCAAGCGGGGGGGCCTGTAGATACGCAGTATTTT

length: 15
J: TRBJ2-2
D: NA
V: TRBV27
size: NA
CDR3: CASSLYGGNTGELFF
DNA: TGTGCCAGCAGTTTATATGGCGGGAACACCGGGGAGCTGTTTTTT

length: 13
J: TRBJ2-2
D: NA
V: TRBV30
size: NA
CDR3: CAWSVNGVGELFF
DNA: TGTGCCTGGAGTGTAAATGGGGTCGGGGAGCTGTTTTTT

length: 18
J: TRBJ2-1
D: TRBD2
V: TRBV5-1
size: many
CDR3: CASSLAGTSGGAAVEQFF
DNA: TGCGCCAGCAGCTTGGCCGGGACTAGCGGGGGGGCGGCTGTTGAGCAGTTCTTC

length: 13
J: TRBJ1-1
D: NA
V: TRBV2
size: many
CDR3: CASSVNGNTEAFF
DNA: TGTGCCAGCAGTGTTAACGGGAACACTGAAGCTTTCTTT

length: 14
J: TRBJ2-2
D: NA
V: TRBV5-1
size: few
CDR3: CASSLEGATGELFF
DNA: TGCGCCAGCAGCTTGGAAGGGGCCACCGGGGAGCTGTTTTTT

length: 17
J: TRBJ2-7
D: NA
V: TRBV24-1
size: NA
CDR3: CATSEDTALGGAYEQYF
DNA: TGTGCCACCAGTGAAGATACAGCGCTGGGAGGAGCCTACGAGCAGTACTTC

length: 16
J: TRBJ2-3
D: NA
V: TRBV11-2
size: many
CDR3: CASSLGNAPFTDTQYF
DNA: TGTGCCAGCAGCTTAGGGAACGCCCCTTTCACAGATACGCAGTATTTT

length: 15
J: TRBJ2-1
D: TRBD1
V: TRBV27
size: many
CDR3: CASSRATTGHNEQFF
DNA: TGTGCCAGCAGCCGCGCGACGACAGGGCACAATGAGCAGTTCTTC

length: 13
J: TRBJ1-2
D: NA
V: TRBV12-3/TRBV12-4
size: NA
CDR3: CASSSGDADGYTF
DNA: TGTGCCAGCAGTTCTGGGGACGCCGATGGCTACACCTTC

length: 16
J: TRBJ1-5
D: TRBD1
V: TRBV3-1
size: NA
CDR3: CASSETGTGSNQPQHF
DNA: TGTGCCAGCAGCGAAACCGGGACAGGTAGCAATCAGCCCCAGCATTTT

length: 16
J: TRBJ2-1
D: TRBD2
V: TRBV7-6
size: NA
CDR3: CASSPRTSGIMGEQFF
DNA: TGTGCCAGCAGCCCAAGGACTAGCGGGATAATGGGTGAGCAGTTCTTC

length: 15
J: TRBJ2-1
D: TRBD2
V: TRBV5-1
size: many
CDR3: CASSLAGGPSNEQFF
DNA: TGCGCCAGCAGCCTAGCGGGGGGGCCAAGTAATGAGCAGTTCTTC

length: 15
J: TRBJ2-5
D: TRBD2
V: TRBV3-1
size: few
CDR3: CASSRLAGGPETQYF
DNA: TGTGCCAGCAGCCGACTAGCGGGGGGGCCAGAGACCCAGTACTTC

length: 16
J: TRBJ2-7
D: TRBD2
V: TRBV19
size: few
CDR3: CASSMVSASGTYEQYF
DNA: TGTGCCAGTAGTATGGTTTCGGCTAGCGGGACGTACGAGCAGTACTTC

length: 13
J: TRBJ2-3
D: NA
V: TRBV24-1
size: many
CDR3: CATSDPARDTQYF
DNA: TGTGCCACCAGCGACCCTGCGAGGGATACGCAGTATTTT

length: 14
J: TRBJ2-7
D: NA
V: TRBV27
size: many
CDR3: CASSLSTRIGEQYF
DNA: TGTGCCAGCAGTTTATCCACCAGGATCGGCGAGCAGTACTTC

length: 14
J: TRBJ2-3
D: NA
V: TRBV5-4
size: NA
CDR3: CASSSTRAKDTQYF
DNA: TGTGCCAGCAGCTCGACCAGAGCCAAAGATACGCAGTATTTT

length: 13
J: TRBJ1-1
D: NA
V: TRBV6-2/TRBV6-3
size: many
CDR3: CASSYWADDEAFF
DNA: TGTGCCAGCAGTTATTGGGCAGATGATGAAGCTTTCTTT

length: 13
J: TRBJ2-7
D: TRBD1
V: TRBV7-2
size: many
CDR3: CASSWTGGYEQYF
DNA: TGTGCCAGCAGTTGGACAGGGGGCTACGAGCAGTACTTC

length: 15
J: TRBJ1-5
D: NA
V: TRBV4-1
size: few
CDR3: CASSQGGQPNQPQHF
DNA: TGCGCCAGCAGCCAAGGGGGACAACCCAATCAGCCCCAGCATTTT

length: 13
J: TRBJ2-3
D: NA
V: TRBV20-1
size: many
CDR3: CSATGGGTDTQYF
DNA: TGCAGCGCTACCGGAGGAGGGACAGATACGCAGTATTTT

length: 15
J: TRBJ2-2
D: NA
V: TRBV24-1
size: few
CDR3: CATVRDVAAEGGLFF
DNA: TGTGCCACCGTAAGGGACGTCGCGGCCGAAGGAGGGCTGTTTTTT

length: 17
J: TRBJ2-1
D: TRBD1
V: TRBV4-1
size: NA
CDR3: CASSISPYGTAYNEQFF
DNA: TGCGCCAGCAGCATAAGCCCCTACGGGACAGCCTACAATGAGCAGTTCTTC

length: 16
J: TRBJ1-2
D: NA
V: TRBV6-1
size: few
CDR3: CASSDDPRGSNYGYTF
DNA: TGTGCCAGCAGTGACGACCCCAGGGGTAGTAACTATGGCTACACCTTC

length: 15
J: TRBJ2-5
D: TRBD2
V: TRBV11-2
size: few
CDR3: CASSLGGSVGETQYF
DNA: TGTGCCAGCAGCCTGGGAGGGAGCGTTGGAGAGACCCAGTACTTC

length: 15
J: TRBJ1-2
D: TRBD1
V: TRBV20-1
size: many
CDR3: CSAREWGQGDKGYTF
DNA: TGCAGTGCTAGAGAGTGGGGACAGGGGGATAAAGGCTACACCTTC

length: 15
J: TRBJ2-1
D: TRBD2
V: TRBV18
size: NA
CDR3: CASSHLAGGVNEQFF
DNA: TGTGCCAGCTCGCATCTAGCGGGAGGGGTAAATGAGCAGTTCTTC

length: 15
J: TRBJ2-7
D: NA
V: TRBV2
size: many
CDR3: CASSEGRGVLHEQYF
DNA: TGTGCCAGCAGTGAGGGCAGGGGAGTCCTACACGAGCAGTACTTC

length: 15
J: TRBJ2-1
D: TRBD1
V: TRBV18
size: few
CDR3: CASSPGTGAYNEQFF
DNA: TGTGCCAGCTCACCCGGGACAGGGGCCTACAATGAGCAGTTCTTC